The rows below give T cell receptor beta chains drawn from one sample of a study of cytomegalovirus exposure and HLA in healthy donors. Sequenced by immunoSEQ multiplex PCR; TCRdb stores in-frame clones only, minus some. The table records hundreds of thousands of clones, 65% to 85% of them present only once. The sample taken for sequencing was PBMCs. These receptors were obtained from a boy aged 2 to 10 in good health and CMV-seronegative. CDR3s include the opening cysteine and the closing phenylalanine or tryptophan. The order of the fields is clone size, CDR3 length, D gene, V gene, J gene, CDR3 protein, CDR3 DNA. The D gene is left open where the match is weak. Some rows have no size entry. The others give once, few or many, or a class for an expanded clone.

-	17	-	TRBV19	TRBJ2-1	CASSIRAGDRRANEQFF	TGTGCCAGTAGTATACGGGCAGGGGATAGAAGGGCCAATGAGCAGTTCTTC
-	14	-	TRBV21-1	TRBJ1-2	CASSKHGTGYGYTF	TGTGCCAGCAGCAAGCACGGGACAGGCTATGGCTACACCTTC
-	17	-	TRBV18	TRBJ1-1	CASSPPGGARGGREAFF	TGTGCCAGCTCACCACCTGGGGGGGCCAGGGGTGGTAGAGAAGCTTTCTTT
-	15	-	TRBV7-2	TRBJ2-2	CASSPSVTNTGELFF	TGTGCCAGCAGCCCGAGCGTAACGAACACCGGGGAGCTGTTTTTT
-	14	TRBD1	TRBV19	TRBJ2-7	CASSRDRGYDEQYF	TGTGCCAGTAGTAGGGACAGGGGGTACGACGAGCAGTACTTC
-	14	-	TRBV5-4	TRBJ2-7	CASSLEARGYEQYF	TGTGCCAGCAGCTTGGAGGCACGGGGCTACGAGCAGTACTTC
-	16	TRBD2	TRBV15	TRBJ2-7	CATSREGLAGSYEQYF	TGTGCCACCAGCAGAGAGGGACTAGCGGGCTCCTACGAGCAGTACTTC
-	16	TRBD2	TRBV5-5	TRBJ2-1	CASSLATSGVYNEQFF	TGTGCCAGCAGCTTGGCGACTAGCGGGGTGTACAATGAGCAGTTCTTC
-	14	TRBD1	TRBV11-2	TRBJ2-3	CASSSGTATDTQYF	TGTGCCAGCAGCTCCGGGACAGCCACAGATACGCAGTATTTT
-	13	-	TRBV18	TRBJ1-5	CASSPDSGQPQHF	TGTGCCAGCTCTCCTGACAGTGGGCAGCCCCAGCATTTT
-	16	TRBD2	TRBV5-4	TRBJ2-7	CASRSTSGNPSYEQYF	TGTGCCAGCAGGTCGACTAGCGGGAACCCCTCCTACGAGCAGTACTTC
once	11	-	TRBV7-9	TRBJ1-2	CASSLEGDYTF	TGTGCCAGCAGCTTAGAGGGGGACTACACCTTC
-	14	-	TRBV11-2	TRBJ2-1	CASSLSFYYNEQFF	TGTGCCAGCAGCTTAAGTTTCTACTACAATGAGCAGTTCTTC
-	14	-	TRBV5-1	TRBJ1-2	CASSLRERGYGYPF	TGCGCCAGCAGCTTAAGGGAGAGAGGCTATGGCTACCCCTTC
-	15	-	TRBV7-6	TRBJ2-5	CASSYTGSAKETQYF	TGTGCCAGCAGCTACACCGGGTCCGCTAAGGAGACCCAGTACTTC
-	14	TRBD2	TRBV19	TRBJ2-1	CASSGLVGYNEQFF	TGTGCCAGTAGCGGACTAGTCGGATACAATGAGCAGTTCTTC
few	11	-	TRBV30	TRBJ1-4	CALDINEKLFF	TGTGCCTTGGACATCAACGAAAAACTGTTTTTT
-	17	TRBD2	TRBV5-1	TRBJ2-5	CASSLGLAGDIGETQYF	TGCGCCAGCAGCCTTGGACTAGCGGGAGATATAGGAGAGACCCAGTACTTC
-	12	-	TRBV9	TRBJ1-2	CASSDYNYGYTF	TGTGCCAGCAGCGACTATAACTATGGCTACACCTTC
-	16	-	TRBV10-1	TRBJ2-7	CASSESRFSRGYEQYF	TGCGCCAGCAGTGAGTCAAGGTTTAGTAGGGGCTACGAGCAGTACTTC
few	13	-	TRBV7-2	TRBJ2-1	CASSPPMDNEQFF	TGTGCCAGCAGCCCCCCTATGGACAATGAGCAGTTCTTC
-	12	-	TRBV15	TRBJ2-7	CATRQGRDEQYF	TGTGCCACCAGGCAGGGTCGGGACGAGCAGTACTTC
-	15	-	TRBV5-1	TRBJ2-1	CASRPGLTGDNEQFF	TGCGCCAGCAGGCCGGGACTTACCGGTGACAATGAGCAGTTCTTC
-	16	TRBD2	TRBV30	TRBJ2-5	CAWSLGLAGARETQYF	TGTGCCTGGAGCCTCGGACTAGCGGGAGCGCGCGAGACCCAGTACTTC
-	15	-	TRBV9	TRBJ1-5	CASSDRDTASWPQHF	TGTGCCAGCAGCGACCGGGACACGGCATCTTGGCCCCAGCATTTT
few	13	-	TRBV5-6	TRBJ1-5	CASSKDRNQPQHF	TGTGCCAGCAGCAAGGACAGAAATCAGCCCCAGCATTTT
few	13	TRBD1	TRBV6-1	TRBJ1-1	CASSESRGLEAFF	TGTGCCAGCAGTGAATCCAGGGGGCTCGAAGCTTTCTTT
-	17	TRBD1	TRBV14	TRBJ2-7	CASSQRAGTGLSYEQYF	TGTGCCAGCAGCCAGAGAGCCGGGACAGGGTTATCATACGAGCAGTACTTC
-	16	TRBD2	TRBV7-2	TRBJ2-7	CASSRTSGQTSYEQYF	TGTGCCAGCAGCCGTACTAGCGGCCAAACCTCCTACGAGCAGTACTTC
-	15	-	TRBV7-2	TRBJ2-7	CASSLGGREQYEQYF	TGTGCCAGCAGCTTAGGGGGGCGGGAGCAGTACGAGCAGTACTTC
-	14	-	TRBV29-1	TRBJ1-1	CSVHPRESWTEAFF	TGCAGCGTACATCCCAGGGAAAGCTGGACTGAAGCTTTCTTT
-	17	TRBD2	TRBV11-2	TRBJ2-3	CASSPGTSGSIVDTQYF	TGTGCCAGCAGCCCAGGGACTAGCGGGAGTATTGTCGATACGCAGTATTTT
-	11	TRBD2	TRBV2	TRBJ2-5	CASRIEREQYF	TGTGCCAGCCGCATTGAGCGGGAGCAGTACTTC
-	13	TRBD1	TRBV27	TRBJ1-4	CASSLLQGEKLFF	TGTGCCAGCAGTTTATTGCAGGGGGAGAAACTGTTTTTT
-	14	-	TRBV5-1	TRBJ2-1	CASRESASYNEQFF	TGCGCCAGCAGGGAGAGTGCATCCTACAATGAGCAGTTCTTC
few	15	-	TRBV2	TRBJ1-6	CASSGLGGEESPLHF	TGTGCCAGCAGTGGACTAGGGGGGGAAGAGTCACCCCTCCACTTT
-	15	TRBD2	TRBV9	TRBJ2-1	CASSVGLAGVHEQFF	TGTGCCAGCAGCGTAGGGCTAGCGGGTGTGCATGAGCAGTTCTTC
-	14	-	TRBV6-6	TRBJ2-2	CASSAGLYTGELFF	TGTGCCAGCAGTGCGGGACTTTACACCGGGGAGCTGTTTTTT
-	12	TRBD2	TRBV27	TRBJ2-7	CATHGLVGEQYF	TGTGCCACCCACGGACTAGTAGGCGAGCAGTACTTC
once	14	TRBD1	TRBV6-5	TRBJ2-7	CASSYIGQAYEQYF	TGTGCCAGCAGTTACATAGGACAGGCCTACGAGCAGTACTTC
-	14	-	TRBV2	TRBJ1-1	CASRDRPLNTEAFF	TGTGCCAGCAGGGACAGACCTTTGAACACTGAAGCTTTCTTT
-	14	-	TRBV7-8	TRBJ2-1	CASSLSLSYNEQFF	TGTGCCAGCAGCTTATCTCTCTCCTACAATGAGCAGTTCTTC
-	15	TRBD1	TRBV5-6	TRBJ1-4	CASSLGQGRGVKLFF	TGTGCCAGCAGCCTCGGACAGGGGCGAGGTGTAAAACTGTTTTTT
few	15	-	TRBV27	TRBJ2-7	CASSLERSVLYEQYF	TGTGCCAGCAGTTTAGAGCGGTCTGTGCTCTACGAGCAGTACTTC
-	15	TRBD1	TRBV7-2	TRBJ2-1	CASSLWQGAGYEQFF	TGTGCCAGCAGCTTATGGCAGGGGGCAGGTTATGAGCAGTTCTTC
few	13	-	TRBV6-5	TRBJ1-1	CASSYRGVTEAFF	TGTGCCAGCAGTTACCGCGGTGTCACTGAAGCTTTCTTT
-	17	-	TRBV6-1	TRBJ1-5	CASSATRTPGYNQPQHF	TGTGCCAGCAGTGCTACCCGGACCCCAGGGTACAATCAGCCCCAGCATTTT
-	13	TRBD2	TRBV9	TRBJ2-2	CASSRRGAGELFF	TGTGCCAGCAGTCGGCGGGGGGCCGGGGAGCTGTTTTTT
-	14	-	TRBV2	TRBJ1-1	CASSDLARNTEAFF	TGTGCCAGCAGTGATTTGGCCAGGAACACTGAAGCTTTCTTT
-	12	-	TRBV30	TRBJ1-4	CAWSSSYEKLFF	TGTGCCTGGAGTTCCTCCTATGAAAAACTGTTTTTT
-	17	TRBD1	TRBV5-1	TRBJ2-5	CASSPGTGGDPQETQYF	TGCGCCAGCAGCCCCGGGACAGGCGGCGATCCACAAGAGACCCAGTACTTC
-	15	TRBD2	TRBV2	TRBJ2-3	CASSDGRGATDTQYF	TGTGCCAGCAGTGACGGGCGGGGGGCCACAGATACGCAGTATTTT